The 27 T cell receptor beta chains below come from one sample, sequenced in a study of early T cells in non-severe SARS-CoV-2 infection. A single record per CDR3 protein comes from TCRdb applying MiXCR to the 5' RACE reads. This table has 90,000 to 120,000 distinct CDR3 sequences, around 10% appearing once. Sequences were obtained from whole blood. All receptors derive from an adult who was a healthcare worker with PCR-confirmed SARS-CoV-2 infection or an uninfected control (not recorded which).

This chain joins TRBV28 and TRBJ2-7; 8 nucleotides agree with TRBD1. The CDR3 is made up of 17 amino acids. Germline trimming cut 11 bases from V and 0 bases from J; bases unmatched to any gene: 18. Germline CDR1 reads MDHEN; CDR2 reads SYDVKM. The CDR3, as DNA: TGTGCCTCAAATCCTACAGGGGGTTTTACGAGCTCCTACGAGCAGTACTTC. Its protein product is CASNPTGGFTSSYEQYF.

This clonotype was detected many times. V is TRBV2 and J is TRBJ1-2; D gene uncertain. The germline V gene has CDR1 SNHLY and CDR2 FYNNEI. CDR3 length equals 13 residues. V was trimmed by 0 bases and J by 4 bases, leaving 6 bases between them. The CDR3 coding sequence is TGTGCCAGCAGTGAAGCGTATAGCTATGGCTACACCTTC. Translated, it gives CASSEAYSYGYTF.

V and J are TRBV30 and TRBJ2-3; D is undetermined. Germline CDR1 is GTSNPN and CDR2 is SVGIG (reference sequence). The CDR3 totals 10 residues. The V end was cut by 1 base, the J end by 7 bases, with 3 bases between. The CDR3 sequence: CAWSGYTQYF. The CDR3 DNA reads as TGTGCCTGGAGTGGCTATACGCAGTATTTT. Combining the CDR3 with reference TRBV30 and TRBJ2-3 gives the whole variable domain SQTIHQWPATLVQPVGSPLSLECTVEGTSNPNLYWYRQAAGRGLQLLFYSVGIGQISSEVPQNLSASRPQDRQFILSSKKLLLSDSGFYLCAWSGYTQYFGPGTRLTVL.

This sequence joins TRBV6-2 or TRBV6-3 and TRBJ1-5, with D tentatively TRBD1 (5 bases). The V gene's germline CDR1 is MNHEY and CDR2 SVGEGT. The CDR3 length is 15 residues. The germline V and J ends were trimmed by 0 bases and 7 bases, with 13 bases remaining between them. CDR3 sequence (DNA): TGTGCCAGCAGTTACTCCGGGGGTCTGGGCCAGCCCCAGCATTTT. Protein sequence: CASSYSGGLGQPQHF.

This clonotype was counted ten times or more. The CDR3 bases are TGTGCCAGCAGCTCTGGGACAGGAAATTCACCCCTCCACTTT. As protein: CASSSGTGNSPLHF. The chain couples TRBV5-4 to TRBJ1-6; 8 bases map to TRBD1. There are 14 residues in the CDR3. Germline V gives CDR1 SGHNT, CDR2 YYREEE (reference sequence). The junction had 3 bases not matched to a gene; V was cut back by 3 bases and J by 7 bases.

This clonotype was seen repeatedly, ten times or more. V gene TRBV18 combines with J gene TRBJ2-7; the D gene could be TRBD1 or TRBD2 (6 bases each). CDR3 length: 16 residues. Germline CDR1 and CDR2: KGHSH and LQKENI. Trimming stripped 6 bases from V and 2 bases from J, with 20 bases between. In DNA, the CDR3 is TGTGCCAGCTCTACAGGGCGCGGGGAACTTCCCTACGAGCAGTACTTC. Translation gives CASSTGRGELPYEQYF.

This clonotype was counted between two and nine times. The CDR3 nucleotides read TGTGCCAGCTTACAGGACAGATCGAACACCGGGGAGCTGTTTTTT. It yields the protein CASLQDRSNTGELFF. The V call is TRBV2, the J call TRBJ2-2; D may be TRBD1 (6 bases). This CDR3 is built from 15 residues. Germline V gene sequence: CDR1 SNHLY, CDR2 FYNNEI. Trimming shortened V by 8 bases and J by 0 bases, and 13 bases separated the two germline ends.

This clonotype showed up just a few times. CDR3 bases: TGTGCCAGCAGTACGTACCGTTTGAGTCGGGCCTACGAGCAGTACTTC. Amino acids: CASSTYRLSRAYEQYF. The chain uses TRBV28 and TRBJ2-7; D unclear. Germline V CDR1 and CDR2: MDHEN, SYDVKM. V was trimmed by 5 bases and J by 2 bases, leaving 19 bases between them. This CDR3 region has 16 residues.

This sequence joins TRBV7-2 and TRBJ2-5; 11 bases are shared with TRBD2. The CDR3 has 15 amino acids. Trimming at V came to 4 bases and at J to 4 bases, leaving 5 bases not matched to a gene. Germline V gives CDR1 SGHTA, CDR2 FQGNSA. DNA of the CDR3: TGTGCCAGCAGCTCCGTTAGCGGGAGGGGAGAGACCCAGTACTTC. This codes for CASSSVSGRGETQYF.

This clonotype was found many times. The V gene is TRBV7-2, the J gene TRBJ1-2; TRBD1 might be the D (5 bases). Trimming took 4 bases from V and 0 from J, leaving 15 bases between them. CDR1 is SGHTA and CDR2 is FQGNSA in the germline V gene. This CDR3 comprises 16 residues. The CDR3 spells CASSSLRGGANYGYTF. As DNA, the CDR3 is TGTGCCAGCAGCTCTCTTCGCGGGGGAGCTAACTATGGCTACACCTTC.

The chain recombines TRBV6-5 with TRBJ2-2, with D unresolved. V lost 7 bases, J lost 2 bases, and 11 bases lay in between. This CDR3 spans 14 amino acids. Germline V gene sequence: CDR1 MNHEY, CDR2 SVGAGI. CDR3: CASTVSLNTGELFF. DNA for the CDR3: TGTGCCAGCACCGTCTCCCTCAACACCGGGGAGCTGTTTTTT.

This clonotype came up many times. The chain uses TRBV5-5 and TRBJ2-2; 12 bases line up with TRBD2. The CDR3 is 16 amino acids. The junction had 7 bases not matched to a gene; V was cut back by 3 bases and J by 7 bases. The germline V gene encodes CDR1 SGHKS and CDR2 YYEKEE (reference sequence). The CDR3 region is CASSSRTSGTGGELFF. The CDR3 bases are TGTGCCAGCAGCTCCAGGACTAGCGGGACGGGCGGGGAGCTGTTTTTT. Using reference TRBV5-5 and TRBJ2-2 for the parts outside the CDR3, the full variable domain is DAGVTQSPTHLIKTRGQQVTLRCSPISGHKSVSWYQQVLGQGPQFIFQYYEKEERGRGNFPDRFSARQFPNYSSELNVNALLLGDSALYLCASSSRTSGTGGELFFGEGSRLTVL.

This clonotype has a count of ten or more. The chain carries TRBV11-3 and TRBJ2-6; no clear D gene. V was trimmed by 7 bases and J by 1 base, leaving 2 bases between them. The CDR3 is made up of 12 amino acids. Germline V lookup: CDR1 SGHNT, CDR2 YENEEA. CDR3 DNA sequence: TGTGCCAGCAAGTCTGGGGCCAACGTCCTGACTTTC. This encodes CASKSGANVLTF.

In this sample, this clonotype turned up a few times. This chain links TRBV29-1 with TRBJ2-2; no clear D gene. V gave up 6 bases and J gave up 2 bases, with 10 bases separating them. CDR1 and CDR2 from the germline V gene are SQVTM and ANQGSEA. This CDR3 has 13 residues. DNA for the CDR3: TGCAGCGTCCTCCTCCGCAACACCGGGGAGCTGTTTTTT. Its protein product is CSVLLRNTGELFF.

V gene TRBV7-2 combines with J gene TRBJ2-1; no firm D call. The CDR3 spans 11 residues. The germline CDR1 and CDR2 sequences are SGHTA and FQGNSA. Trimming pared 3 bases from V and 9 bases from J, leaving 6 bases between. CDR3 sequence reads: CASSFYTEQFF. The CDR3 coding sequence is TGTGCCAGCAGCTTTTATACTGAGCAGTTCTTC.

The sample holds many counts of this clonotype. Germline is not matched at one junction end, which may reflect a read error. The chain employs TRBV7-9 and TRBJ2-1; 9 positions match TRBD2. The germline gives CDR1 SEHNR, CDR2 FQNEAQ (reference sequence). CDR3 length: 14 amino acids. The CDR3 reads CASSLVSPREGRIF. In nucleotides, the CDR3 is TGTGCCAGCAGCTTAGTTTCCCCGCGGGAGGGCCGGATCTTC.

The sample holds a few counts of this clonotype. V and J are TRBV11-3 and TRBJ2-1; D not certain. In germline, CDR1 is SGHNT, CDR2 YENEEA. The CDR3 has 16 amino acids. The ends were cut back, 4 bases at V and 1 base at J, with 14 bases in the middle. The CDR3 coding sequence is TGTGCCAGCAGCTCCGACTGGGCGACTTCCTACAATGAGCAGTTCTTC. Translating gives CASSSDWATSYNEQFF.

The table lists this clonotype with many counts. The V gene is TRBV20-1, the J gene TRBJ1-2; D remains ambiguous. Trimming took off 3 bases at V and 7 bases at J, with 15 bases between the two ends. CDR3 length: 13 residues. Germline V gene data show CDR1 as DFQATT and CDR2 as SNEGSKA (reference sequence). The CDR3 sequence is CSARPPGHIGYTF. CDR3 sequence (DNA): TGCAGTGCTAGGCCGCCGGGCCATATTGGCTACACCTTC.

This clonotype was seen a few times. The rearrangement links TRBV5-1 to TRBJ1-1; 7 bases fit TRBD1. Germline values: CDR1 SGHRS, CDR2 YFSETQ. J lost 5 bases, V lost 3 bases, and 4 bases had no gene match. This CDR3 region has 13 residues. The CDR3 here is CASSSETGTEAFF. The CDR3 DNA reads TGCGCCAGCAGCTCGGAGACAGGGACTGAAGCTTTCTTT.

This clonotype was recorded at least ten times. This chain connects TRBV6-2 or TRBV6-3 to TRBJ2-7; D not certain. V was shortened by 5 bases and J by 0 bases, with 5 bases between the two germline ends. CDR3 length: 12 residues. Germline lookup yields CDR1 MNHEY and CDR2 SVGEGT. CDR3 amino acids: CASSPLSYEQYF. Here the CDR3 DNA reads TGTGCCAGCAGTCCTCTCTCCTACGAGCAGTACTTC.

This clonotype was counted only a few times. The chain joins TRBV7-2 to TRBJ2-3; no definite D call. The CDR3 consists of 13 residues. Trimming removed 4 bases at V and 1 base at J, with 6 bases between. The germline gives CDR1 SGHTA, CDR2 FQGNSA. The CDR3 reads CASSSEGTDTQYF. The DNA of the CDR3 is TGTGCCAGCAGCTCCGAAGGCACAGATACGCAGTATTTT.

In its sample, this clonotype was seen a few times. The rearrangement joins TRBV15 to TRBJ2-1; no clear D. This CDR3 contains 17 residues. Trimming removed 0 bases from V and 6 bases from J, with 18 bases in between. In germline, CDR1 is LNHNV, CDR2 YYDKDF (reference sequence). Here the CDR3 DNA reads TGTGCCACCAGCAGAGATTGGCCTACGACAACCTTCAATGAGCAGTTCTTC. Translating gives CATSRDWPTTTFNEQFF.

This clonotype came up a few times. CDR3 residues: CASSQHGSTSTDTQYF. CDR3 nucleotides: TGCGCCAGCAGCCAACATGGGAGCACCAGCACAGATACGCAGTATTTT. The V and J genes are TRBV4-1 and TRBJ2-3; a possible D gene is TRBD2 (5 bases). Trimming left V 2 bases short and J 0 bases short, with 12 bases between. Germline CDR1 and CDR2: MGHRA and YSYEKL. This CDR3 spans 16 amino acids.

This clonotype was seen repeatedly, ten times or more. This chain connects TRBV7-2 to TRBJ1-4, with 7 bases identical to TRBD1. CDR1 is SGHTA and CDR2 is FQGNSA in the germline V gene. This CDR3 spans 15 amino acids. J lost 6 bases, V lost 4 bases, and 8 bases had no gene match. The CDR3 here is CASSSHGTDDEKLFF. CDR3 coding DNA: TGTGCCAGCAGCTCCCACGGGACAGACGATGAAAAACTGTTTTTT.

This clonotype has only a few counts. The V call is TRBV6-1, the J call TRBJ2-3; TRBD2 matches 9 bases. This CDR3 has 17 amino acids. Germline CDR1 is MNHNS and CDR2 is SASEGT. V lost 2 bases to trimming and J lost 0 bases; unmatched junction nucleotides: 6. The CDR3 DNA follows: TGTGCCAGCAGTGAACTAGCGGGATCCCCCAGCACAGATACGCAGTATTTT. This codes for CASSELAGSPSTDTQYF.

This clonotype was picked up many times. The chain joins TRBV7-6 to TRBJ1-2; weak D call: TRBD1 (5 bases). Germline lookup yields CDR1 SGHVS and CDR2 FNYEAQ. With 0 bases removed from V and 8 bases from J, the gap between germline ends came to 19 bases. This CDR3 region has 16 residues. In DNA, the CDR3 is TGTGCCAGCAGCTTAGCGTCCCTGCGGGGCCGGGGGGGCTACACCTTC. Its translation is CASSLASLRGRGGYTF.

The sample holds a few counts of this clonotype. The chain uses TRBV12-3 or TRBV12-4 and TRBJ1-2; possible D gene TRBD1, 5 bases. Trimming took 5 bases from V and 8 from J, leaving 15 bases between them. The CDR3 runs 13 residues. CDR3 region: CASSVPGLSGYTF. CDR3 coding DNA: TGTGCCAGCAGTGTCCCAGGGCTGAGCGGCTACACCTTC.